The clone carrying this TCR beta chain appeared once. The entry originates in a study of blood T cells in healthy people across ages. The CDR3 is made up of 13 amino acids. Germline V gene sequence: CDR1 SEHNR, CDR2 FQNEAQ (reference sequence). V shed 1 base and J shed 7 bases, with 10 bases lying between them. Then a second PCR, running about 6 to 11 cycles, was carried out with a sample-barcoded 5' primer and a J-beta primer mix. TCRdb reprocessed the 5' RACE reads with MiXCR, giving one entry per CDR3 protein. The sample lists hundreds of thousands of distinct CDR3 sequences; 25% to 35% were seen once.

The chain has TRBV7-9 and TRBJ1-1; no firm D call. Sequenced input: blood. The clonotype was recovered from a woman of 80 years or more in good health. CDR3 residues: CASSLEMPREAFF. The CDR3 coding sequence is TGTGCCAGCAGCTTAGAAATGCCTCGTGAAGCTTTCTTT. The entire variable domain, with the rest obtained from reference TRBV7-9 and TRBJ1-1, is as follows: DTGVSQNPRHKITKRGQNVTFRCDPISEHNRLYWYRQTLGQGPEFLTYFQNEAQLEKSRLLSDRFSAERPKGSFSTLEIQRTEQGDSAMYLCASSLEMPREAFFGQGTRLTVV.